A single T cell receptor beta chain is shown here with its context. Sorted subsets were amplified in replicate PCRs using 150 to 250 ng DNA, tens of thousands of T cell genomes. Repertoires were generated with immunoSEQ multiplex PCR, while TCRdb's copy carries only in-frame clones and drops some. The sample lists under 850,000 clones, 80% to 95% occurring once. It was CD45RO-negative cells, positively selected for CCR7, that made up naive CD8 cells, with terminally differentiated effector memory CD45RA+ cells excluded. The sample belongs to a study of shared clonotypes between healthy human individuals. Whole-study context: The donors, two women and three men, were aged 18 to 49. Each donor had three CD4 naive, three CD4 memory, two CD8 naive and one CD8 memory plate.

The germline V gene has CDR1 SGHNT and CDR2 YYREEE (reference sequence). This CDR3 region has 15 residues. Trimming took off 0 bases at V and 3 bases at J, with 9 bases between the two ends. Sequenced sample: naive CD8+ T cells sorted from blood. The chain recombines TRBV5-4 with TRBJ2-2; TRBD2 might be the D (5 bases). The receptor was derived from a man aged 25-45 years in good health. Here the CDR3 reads CASSLGLPYTGELFF. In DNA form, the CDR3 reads TGTGCCAGCAGCTTGGGACTACCGTACACCGGGGAGCTGTTTTTT.